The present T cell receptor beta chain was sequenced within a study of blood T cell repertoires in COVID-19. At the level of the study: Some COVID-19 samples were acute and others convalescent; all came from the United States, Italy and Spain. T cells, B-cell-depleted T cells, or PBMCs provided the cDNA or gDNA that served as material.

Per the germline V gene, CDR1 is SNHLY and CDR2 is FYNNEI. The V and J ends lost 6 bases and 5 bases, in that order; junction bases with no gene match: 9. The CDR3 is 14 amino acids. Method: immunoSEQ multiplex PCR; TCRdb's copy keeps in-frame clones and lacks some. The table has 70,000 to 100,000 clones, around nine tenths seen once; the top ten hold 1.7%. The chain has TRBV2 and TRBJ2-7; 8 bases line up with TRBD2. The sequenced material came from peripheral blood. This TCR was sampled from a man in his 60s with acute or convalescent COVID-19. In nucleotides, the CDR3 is TGTGCCAGCAGGGGGACTAGTGGCCTCCACGAGCAGTACTTC. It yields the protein CASRGTSGLHEQYF.